The source of this TCR beta chain is a study of tumor-infiltrating lymphocytes in primary liver carcinoma. As for this clonotype: One junction end disagrees with the germline gene, perhaps due to a read error.

Reverse transcription of roughly 0.5 ug total RNA with a constant-region primer produced TCR beta cDNA. Library construction for TCR beta comprised three nested multiplex PCR rounds performed with slightly modified ARM-PCR. The opening two PCR rounds, approximately 10 cycles each, paired TRBV1-TRBV30 forward primers with a C-beta reverse primer. TCRdb passed the multiplex PCR reads through MiXCR, listing each CDR3 protein once. The table lists tens of thousands of distinct CDR3 sequences, about two thirds of them singletons. Germline V gene lookup returns CDR1 MNHNS and CDR2 SASEGT. This CDR3 region has 13 residues. Starting material for RNA and DNA co-extraction consisted of about 17-34 mg of unsorted bulk tissue.

The gene calls are TRBV6-1 and TRBJ2-7; D unresolved. Sequencing used liver tumor tissue from sampling region 5. This sample's subset: tumor region T5, tumor centre. The TCR was taken from a man aged 35 to 55 with primary liver carcinoma and hepatitis B virus infection. The CDR3 loop reads CASSGWGFHERYF. The CDR3 DNA is TGTGCCAGCAGTGGATGGGGTTTCCACGAGCGGTACTTC.